These T cell receptor beta chains were read from a single sample in a study of T cell repertoires in ileal Crohn's disease. Some clones are missing from TCRdb's copy, which holds only in-frame ones; the method was immunoSEQ multiplex PCR. The data contain around 14,000 clones, just under 80% of them seen just once; the ten biggest clones take up 15% to 20%. Sequencing was carried out using ileal tissue. The receptors were sampled from an adult with Crohn's disease. CDR3s include the opening cysteine and the closing phenylalanine or tryptophan. D genes are given only for firm matches. Part of the rows lack a size; the others show once, few, many or a class for expanded clones.

clone_size | j_call | v_call | d_call | cdr3_length | cdr3_aa | cdr3_nt
- | TRBJ2-4 | TRBV2 | TRBD2 | 19 | CASSESSGSTFLAKNIQYF | TGTGCCAGCAGTGAGTCTAGCGGGAGTACCTTCCTAGCCAAAAACATTCAGTACTTC
- | TRBJ2-7 | TRBV27 | - | 11 | CASSSPRGQYF | TGTGCCAGCAGTTCTCCTCGGGGGCAGTACTTC
- | TRBJ2-7 | TRBV6-7 | - | 13 | CASSSDYSYEQYF | TGTGCCAGTTCTAGCGATTACTCCTACGAGCAGTACTTC
- | TRBJ2-1 | TRBV19 | - | 14 | CASSIGQGNNEQFF | TGTGCCAGTAGTATTGGGCAGGGTAACAATGAGCAGTTCTTC
- | TRBJ2-2 | TRBV5-1 | TRBD2 | 19 | CASSLIPAGGGSNTGELFF | TGCGCCAGCAGCTTGATCCCAGCGGGAGGAGGATCGAACACCGGGGAGCTGTTTTTT
few | TRBJ2-7 | TRBV14 | TRBD1 | 17 | CASSQNPGLAGGSEQYF | TGTGCCAGCAGCCAAAACCCAGGCCTAGCAGGGGGAAGCGAGCAGTACTTC
- | TRBJ2-5 | TRBV13 | TRBD2 | 14 | CASSFAGGAETQYF | TGTGCCAGCAGCTTTGCGGGAGGCGCAGAGACCCAGTACTTC
few | TRBJ1-3 | TRBV7-9 | TRBD1 | 16 | CASTRGRDSSGNTIYF | TGTGCCAGCACTCGGGGCCGGGACAGCTCTGGAAACACCATATATTTT
- | TRBJ1-5 | TRBV10-2 | - | 14 | CASSSGTLNQPQHF | TGCGCCAGCAGTTCCGGGACACTCAATCAGCCCCAGCATTTT
- | TRBJ2-7 | TRBV6-6 | - | 13 | CASNRGNSYEQYF | TGTGCCAGCAACAGAGGGAACTCCTACGAGCAGTACTTC
- | TRBJ2-3 | TRBV7-6 | TRBD2 | 16 | CASSPPSGPSTDTQYF | TGTGCCAGCAGCCCACCTAGCGGGCCTAGCACAGATACGCAGTATTTT
- | TRBJ2-7 | TRBV5-6 | TRBD1 | 13 | CASSLGQGGEQYF | TGTGCCAGCAGCTTGGGACAGGGGGGCGAGCAGTACTTC
- | TRBJ1-5 | TRBV30 | - | 13 | CACRSGAAQPQHF | TGTGCCTGTAGATCAGGGGCGGCTCAGCCCCAGCATTTT
- | TRBJ2-5 | TRBV5-6 | TRBD1 | 15 | CASSLRDSGVETQYF | TGTGCCAGCAGCCTCCGGGACAGCGGCGTGGAGACCCAGTACTTC
- | TRBJ1-4 | TRBV6-1 | TRBD1 | 14 | CAVLKQGGNEKLFF | TGTGCCGTACTTAAACAGGGGGGTAATGAAAAACTGTTTTTT
- | TRBJ1-3 | TRBV5-1 | - | 16 | CASSLQSGDLANTIYF | TGCGCCAGCAGCCTTCAGTCGGGGGATTTGGCAAACACCATATATTTT
once | TRBJ2-1 | TRBV5-1 | - | 14 | CASSLGSIAREQFF | TGCGCCAGCAGTTTGGGATCGATAGCACGGGAGCAGTTCTTC
- | TRBJ1-1 | TRBV2 | - | 15 | CASSDPGERNTEAFF | TGTGCCAGCAGTGATCCCGGGGAGAGGAACACTGAAGCTTTCTTT
once | TRBJ1-1 | TRBV29-1 | - | 14 | CSAPRGGRDTEAFF | TGCAGCGCTCCCCGGGGGGGGCGCGACACTGAAGCTTTCTTT
- | TRBJ2-2 | TRBV7-2 | - | 14 | CASRRVASTGELFF | TGTGCCAGCAGGAGGGTAGCGTCCACCGGGGAGCTGTTTTTT
- | TRBJ1-2 | TRBV15 | TRBD1 | 17 | CATSRGDRGRKMNGYTF | TGTGCCACCAGCAGAGGGGACAGGGGGCGCAAAATGAATGGCTACACCTTC
few | TRBJ1-2 | TRBV6-6 | TRBD1 | 14 | CASRRTGQSYGYTF | TGTGCCAGCAGACGTACGGGACAGTCCTATGGCTACACCTTC
- | TRBJ1-2 | TRBV9 | - | 13 | CASSANPEGGYTF | TGTGCCAGCAGCGCCAATCCCGAGGGTGGCTACACCTTC
- | TRBJ1-4 | TRBV25-1 | TRBD1 | 13 | CASRGQYNEKLFF | TGTGCCAGCCGGGGACAGTATAATGAAAAACTGTTTTTT
few | TRBJ1-1 | TRBV5-1 | - | 13 | CASRNSMNTEAFF | TGCGCCAGCAGGAACAGCATGAACACTGAAGCTTTCTTT
- | TRBJ2-2 | TRBV6-1 | TRBD2 | 18 | CASSGGTSGRGDTGELFF | TGTGCCAGCAGTGGAGGGACTAGCGGGAGAGGGGACACCGGGGAGCTGTTTTTT
- | TRBJ2-5 | TRBV6-5 | - | 15 | CASTQGGRGTETQYF | TGTGCCAGCACCCAGGGGGGCAGGGGAACGGAGACCCAGTACTTC
- | TRBJ2-7 | TRBV10-3 | TRBD2 | 16 | CAISEDQRGTNYEQYF | TGTGCCATCAGTGAGGATCAGCGGGGAACAAACTACGAGCAGTACTTC
- | TRBJ2-1 | TRBV29-1 | - | 16 | CSVQGRSGVSRNEQFF | TGCAGCGTCCAAGGTCGATCGGGGGTCTCAAGGAATGAGCAGTTCTTC
once | TRBJ1-4 | TRBV5-1 | TRBD1 | 15 | CASSPGTGLSEKLFF | TGCGCCAGCAGCCCCGGGACAGGGTTAAGTGAAAAACTGTTTTTT
few | TRBJ2-3 | TRBV19 | TRBD2 | 15 | CASSPGLAGGDTQYF | TGTGCCAGTAGTCCCGGACTAGCGGGGGGAGATACGCAGTATTTT
- | TRBJ1-1 | TRBV30 | - | 13 | CAWSNKAGRGAFF | TGTGCCTGGAGCAACAAGGCGGGCCGGGGGGCTTTCTTT
- | TRBJ2-7 | TRBV7-2 | - | 13 | CASSSGNSYEQYF | TGTGCCAGCAGTAGCGGAAACTCCTACGAGCAGTACTTC
- | TRBJ2-1 | TRBV23-1 | - | 20 | CASSQSCLTGSGGSYNEQFF | TGCGCCAGCAGTCAATCCTGCTTGACTGGTAGCGGTGGCTCCTACAATGAGCAGTTCTTC
- | TRBJ1-6 | TRBV7-2 | - | 16 | CASSLFGSAGGSPLHF | TGTGCCAGCAGCTTATTTGGTTCGGCAGGCGGGTCACCCCTCCACTTT
- | TRBJ1-1 | TRBV6-5 | - | 11 | CASSFGPEAFF | TGTGCCAGCAGTTTTGGCCCTGAAGCTTTCTTT
- | TRBJ2-1 | TRBV11-3 | TRBD2 | 16 | CASSPRLAGGVNEQFF | TGTGCCAGCAGCCCTAGACTAGCGGGGGGGGTCAATGAGCAGTTCTTC
- | TRBJ1-5 | TRBV5-1 | - | 13 | CASSPERNQPQHF | TGCGCCAGCAGTCCCGAGCGCAATCAGCCCCAGCATTTT
few | TRBJ2-5 | TRBV7-9 | - | 14 | CASSLGASTETQYF | TGTGCCAGCAGCTTAGGCGCTAGCACGGAGACCCAGTACTTC
- | TRBJ1-5 | TRBV2 | - | 15 | CASSAPTGRNQPQHF | TGTGCCAGCAGTGCCCCGACAGGTCGCAATCAGCCCCAGCATTTT
- | TRBJ1-6 | TRBV2 | TRBD1 | 13 | CAGRTGDNSPLHF | TGTGCCGGGCGGACAGGGGATAATTCACCCCTCCACTTT
once | TRBJ1-1 | TRBV6-1 | - | 12 | CASLGTYTEAFF | TGTGCCAGTCTAGGGACATACACTGAAGCTTTCTTT
- | TRBJ2-7 | TRBV20-1 | - | 11 | CSARTTYEQYF | TGCAGTGCTAGGACAACCTACGAGCAGTACTTC
- | TRBJ2-7 | TRBV30 | TRBD2 | 16 | CAWSGTSGGLAYEQYF | TGTGCCTGGAGTGGGACTAGCGGGGGACTAGCCTACGAGCAGTACTTC
- | TRBJ2-5 | TRBV5-1 | - | 14 | CASSATGTWETQYF | TGCGCCAGCAGCGCCACAGGGACCTGGGAGACCCAGTACTTC
- | TRBJ1-1 | TRBV13 | - | 13 | CASSRTWGTEAFF | TGTGCCAGCAGCAGGACTTGGGGCACTGAAGCTTTCTTT
- | TRBJ1-3 | TRBV10-3 | - | 16 | CAISEPGGSEGNTIYF | TGTGCCATCAGTGAGCCAGGAGGGTCGGAAGGAAACACCATATATTTT
- | TRBJ1-5 | TRBV19 | - | 13 | CASSIVIGRPQHF | TGTGCCAGTAGTATAGTAATCGGGAGGCCCCAGCATTTT
once | TRBJ2-2 | TRBV11-2 | TRBD1 | 16 | CASSFWDRTLTGELFF | TGTGCCAGCAGCTTTTGGGACAGAACTCTCACCGGGGAGCTGTTTTTT